What follows are 28 T cell receptor beta chains derived from one specimen sequenced in a study of blood T cell repertoires in COVID-19. The data were produced by immunoSEQ multiplex PCR, yet TCRdb's version contains in-frame clones alone and is incomplete. The sample lists over 150,000 clones, under 90% occurring once. The specimen was PBMCs or T cells enriched from blood (not recorded which). The receptors shown here come from a man aged 50-60 years who had recovered from COVID-19.

The J gene is TRBJ2-7, the V gene TRBV5-1; 11 bases are shared with TRBD2. The junction had 4 bases not matched to a gene; V was cut back by 0 bases and J by 5 bases. Germline CDR1 is SGHRS and CDR2 is YFSETQ. The CDR3 is made up of 15 amino acids. CDR3 region: CASSLGGTSGHEQYF. DNA of the CDR3: TGCGCCAGCAGCTTGGGTGGGACTAGCGGCCACGAGCAGTACTTC.

This chain links TRBV10-3 with TRBJ1-1, with D hard to call. This CDR3 has 13 amino acids. Looked up from germline, CDR1 is ENHRY and CDR2 is SYGVKD. The V and J ends lost 4 bases and 7 bases respectively, with 13 bases between them. CDR3 residues: CAISARQDGEAFF. The CDR3 region has the DNA TGTGCCATCAGTGCCCGGCAGGATGGTGAAGCTTTCTTT.

The chain joins TRBV30 to TRBJ1-1; D unresolved. With 4 bases removed from V and 2 bases from J, the gap between germline ends came to 8 bases. This CDR3 has 12 amino acids. The germline gives CDR1 GTSNPN, CDR2 SVGIG (reference sequence). The DNA of the CDR3 is TGTGCCTGGATTCGCAGAAACACTGAAGCTTTCTTT. Amino acid sequence: CAWIRRNTEAFF.

This clone appeared a single time. This chain links TRBV5-5 with TRBJ1-5, with D unclear. Looked up from germline, CDR1 is SGHKS and CDR2 is YYEKEE (reference sequence). V lost 0 bases to trimming and J lost 0 bases, with 7 bases between them. CDR3 size: 15 residues. Here the CDR3 reads CASSLGLYSNQPQHF. CDR3 sequence (DNA): TGTGCCAGCAGCTTGGGGCTTTATAGCAATCAGCCCCAGCATTTT.

V usage is TRBV24-1 and J usage is TRBJ1-2, with D possibly being TRBD1 (6 bases). V was trimmed by 6 bases and J by 3 bases, leaving 7 bases between them. This CDR3 has 12 residues. Germline CDR1 reads KGHDR; CDR2 reads SFDVKD. The CDR3 here is CATSSGDYGYTF. CDR3 nucleotides: TGTGCCACCAGTTCAGGGGACTATGGCTACACCTTC.

The chain employs TRBV10-3 and TRBJ1-1; tentatively, D is TRBD1 (6 bases). CDR3 size: 12 residues. The V end was cut by 5 bases, the J end by 6 bases, with 10 bases between. Germline-derived CDR1 and CDR2 are ENHRY and SYGVKD. This chain's CDR3 is CAISSSGAEAFF. CDR3 DNA: TGTGCCATCAGTTCCTCAGGGGCTGAAGCTTTCTTT.

The V gene is TRBV10-3, the J gene TRBJ1-2; maybe TRBD1 (6 bases). V shed 7 bases and J shed 8 bases, with 17 bases lying between them. Germline CDR1 ENHRY, CDR2 SYGVKD. This CDR3 has 13 amino acids. Written as DNA, the CDR3 is TGTGCCATCAATTCAGGGGAACTTAGGGGCTACACCTTC. Its translation: CAINSGELRGYTF.

The CDR3, as DNA: TGCAGCGCTAGGGAGGAACTTGGGGAGCAGTACTTC. Translating gives CSAREELGEQYF. The V call is TRBV29-1, the J call TRBJ2-7, with D perhaps TRBD2 (6 bases). The CDR3 totals 12 residues. Germline lookup yields CDR1 SQVTM and CDR2 ANQGSEA. Trimming pared 7 bases from V and 7 bases from J, leaving 17 bases between.

This chain uses TRBV6-2 or TRBV6-3 with TRBJ1-1; 7 nucleotides line up with TRBD1. V trimming: 6 bases; J trimming: 9 bases; junction bases outside the gene matches: 4. The CDR3 covers 11 residues. Germline V gene sequence: CDR1 MNHEY, CDR2 SVGEGT. CDR3 nucleotide sequence: TGTGCCAGCAGCCAGGGACAGAAAGCTTTCTTT. This sequence encodes CASSQGQKAFF.

CDR3 in amino acids: CASSGTGLGSGNTIYF. DNA of the CDR3: TGTGCCAGTAGTGGGACAGGGCTTGGATCTGGAAACACCATATATTTT. This rearrangement joins TRBV19 to TRBJ1-3; 9 positions match TRBD1. With 5 bases clipped from V and 1 base from J, the junction kept 6 bases outside the gene matches. The CDR3 has 16 amino acids. Germline V lookup: CDR1 LNHDA, CDR2 SQIVND (reference sequence).

This clone was picked up a small number of times. This chain uses TRBV10-3 with TRBJ1-1; 7 nucleotides align to TRBD1. CDR3 length equals 11 residues. V trimming: 6 bases; J trimming: 10 bases; junction bases outside the gene matches: 5. The V gene's germline CDR1 is ENHRY and CDR2 SYGVKD. CDR3 in DNA: TGTGCCATCAGCCAGGGGGTTGGAGCTTTCTTT. This sequence encodes CAISQGVGAFF.

This clone appeared a few times. The DNA for the CDR3 is TGTGCCAGCAGTTTATCCCAGACAGGGAGTCGCACAGATACGCAGTATTTT. Translated: CASSLSQTGSRTDTQYF. The chain couples TRBV27 to TRBJ2-3, with 7 bases matching TRBD1. J gave up 1 base and V 0 bases, and 7 bases lay outside the gene matches. This CDR3 spans 17 amino acids. The V gene's germline CDR1 is MNHEY and CDR2 SMNVEV (reference sequence).

V usage is TRBV25-1 and J usage is TRBJ2-7, with unresolved D. The V gene's germline CDR1 is MGHDK and CDR2 SYGVNS. Trimming shortened V by 3 bases and J by 3 bases, and 6 bases separated the two germline ends. The CDR3 has 12 amino acids. DNA for the CDR3: TGTGCCAGCAGTGACTACTACTACGAGCAGTACTTC. This codes for CASSDYYYEQYF.

Concerning this clone itself: The same CDR3 can be traced to other DNA sequences in this sample. J is TRBJ1-5 and V is TRBV12-3 or TRBV12-4; possibly TRBD1 for D (6 bases). The CDR3 sequence is 13 residues long. Trimming removed 3 bases from V and 7 bases from J, with 10 bases in between. CDR3 coding DNA: TGTGCCAGCAGTTTGGGGGGGCAACAGCCCCAGCATTTT. It yields the protein CASSLGGQQPQHF.

The CDR3 loop is CASSGQGQETQYF. The CDR3, as DNA: TGTGCCAGCAGCGGACAGGGTCAAGAGACCCAGTACTTC. This chain joins TRBV7-2 and TRBJ2-5; the match to TRBD1 covers 8 bases. The CDR3 loop spans 13 amino acids. V was clipped by 5 bases and J by 2 bases; unmatched bases: 1. Germline assignment: CDR1 SGHTA and CDR2 FQGNSA.

The chain is built from TRBV27 and TRBJ1-2, with 8 bases that match TRBD1. CDR1 MNHEY and CDR2 SMNVEV come from the germline V gene (reference sequence). This CDR3 is built from 14 residues. With 3 bases clipped from V and 2 bases from J, the junction kept 2 bases outside the gene matches. The CDR3 nucleotides read TGTGCCAGCAGTTTGACAGGGGAGAACTATGGCTACACCTTC. This translates into CASSLTGENYGYTF.

The gene calls are TRBV3-1 (or the pseudogene TRBV3-2) and TRBJ1-6; TRBD1 is a possible D gene (5 bases). Trimming took 0 bases from V and 4 from J, leaving 19 bases between them. The CDR3 loop spans 19 amino acids. The germline CDR1 and CDR2 sequences are LGHDT and YNNKEL (reference sequence). DNA for the CDR3: TGTGCCAGCAGCCAAGATGAATGGGGAGGGGTTGGGTATAATTCACCCCTCCACTTT. Translating gives CASSQDEWGGVGYNSPLHF.

This chain joins TRBV11-3 and TRBJ1-4; 7 positions agree with TRBD1. The CDR3 contains 15 residues. Germline V gene lookup returns CDR1 SGHNT and CDR2 YENEEA. J lost 0 bases, V lost 5 bases, and 3 bases had no gene match. For the CDR3, the DNA is TGTGCCAGCAGCCCAGGGGGAACAACTAATGAAAAACTGTTTTTT. Translated: CASSPGGTTNEKLFF.

V is TRBV3-1 (or the pseudogene TRBV3-2) and J is TRBJ1-2; 8 nucleotides agree with TRBD1. This CDR3 comprises 17 residues. Germline assignment: CDR1 LGHDT and CDR2 YNNKEL (reference sequence). J lost 5 bases, V lost 3 bases, and 14 bases had no gene match. The CDR3 nucleotides read TGTGCCAGCAGCCACAGAGACAGGGGCCGATTAGGGTATGGCTACACCTTC. Residues: CASSHRDRGRLGYGYTF.

The chain uses TRBV2 and TRBJ1-1, with no clear D. Per germline, CDR1 SNHLY and CDR2 FYNNEI. This CDR3 comprises 14 residues. The V and J ends lost 3 bases and 1 base respectively, with 9 bases between them. CDR3 amino acids: CASSDGVPNTEAFF. For the CDR3, the DNA is TGTGCCAGCAGTGACGGGGTCCCGAACACTGAAGCTTTCTTT.

The table lists this clone with a count of one. This chain links TRBV2 with TRBJ2-7; D call uncertain. The CDR3 runs 11 residues. V lost 4 bases and J 5 bases, leaving 6 bases between the germline ends. Germline V gene sequence: CDR1 SNHLY, CDR2 FYNNEI. CDR3 residues: CASSALNEQYF. CDR3 coding DNA: TGTGCCAGCAGTGCACTCAACGAGCAGTACTTC.

V and J are TRBV18 and TRBJ1-5; D not resolved. The V gene lost 3 bases and the J gene lost 2 bases, with 14 bases spanning the gap. The germline gives CDR1 KGHSH, CDR2 LQKENI. The CDR3 is made up of 16 amino acids. CDR3 coding DNA: TGTGCCAGCTCACCTATCGGACTAAGAGGCAATCAGCCCCAGCATTTT. Translating gives CASSPIGLRGNQPQHF.

This clone was found many times. The chain uses TRBV15 and TRBJ1-2; D ambiguous. The germline CDR1 and CDR2 sequences are LNHNV and YYDKDF (reference sequence). The CDR3 loop spans 15 amino acids. The V gene lost 1 base and the J gene lost 6 bases, with 15 bases spanning the gap. CDR3 nucleotide sequence: TGTGCCACCAGCAGAGCCCTATCTACCTCGCATGGCTACACCTTC. It encodes CATSRALSTSHGYTF.

This chain links TRBV10-3 with TRBJ2-2; a possible D gene is TRBD1 (7 bases). The CDR3 totals 14 residues. V gave up 4 bases and J gave up 8 bases, with 14 bases separating them. CDR1 and CDR2 from the germline V gene are ENHRY and SYGVKD. As DNA, the CDR3 is TGTGCCATCAGTGCGGAGGGGGCGGCTGGGGAGCTGTTTTTT. It translates to CAISAEGAAGELFF.

This chain joins TRBV23-1 and TRBJ1-6; maybe TRBD1 (6 bases). TRBV23-1 is identified as an open reading frame with a role that is uncertain. V dropped 7 bases and J dropped 5 bases, with 21 bases sitting between them. This CDR3 contains 17 residues. The chain's CDR3 is CASTYDDFTGNNSPLHF. CDR3 coding DNA: TGCGCCAGCACCTACGACGATTTCACAGGGAATAATTCACCCCTCCACTTT.

The chain links TRBV29-1 to TRBJ1-2; D ambiguous. The CDR3 has 12 amino acids. The V end was cut by 7 bases, the J end by 3 bases, with 12 bases between. Germline loops: CDR1 SQVTM, CDR2 ANQGSEA. The CDR3 protein is CSGRSLDYGYTF. The CDR3 DNA reads as TGCAGCGGCCGCAGTCTGGACTATGGCTACACCTTC.

The chain has TRBV7-3 and TRBJ2-1; 13 nucleotides line up with TRBD2. CDR1 is SGHTA and CDR2 is FQGTGA in the germline V gene. The ends lost 5 bases at V and 4 bases at J; junction bases unmatched: 8. The CDR3 consists of 17 residues. CDR3 protein: CASSTGTSGNYYNEQFF. The CDR3 coding sequence is TGTGCCAGCAGCACTGGGACTAGCGGGAACTATTACAATGAGCAGTTCTTC.

V is TRBV6-2 or TRBV6-3 and J is TRBJ2-1; 9 bases are a match to TRBD2. Germline V CDR1 and CDR2: MNHEY, SVGEGT. V dropped 2 bases and J dropped 5; count of bases not matched to a gene: 7. This CDR3 spans 16 amino acids. CDR3 amino acids: CASSYEDSGGHNEQFF. DNA of the CDR3: TGTGCCAGCAGTTACGAGGATAGCGGGGGCCACAATGAGCAGTTCTTC.